The 9 T cell receptor beta chains below were found in one sample sequenced in a study of PD-L1 blockade in urothelial cancer. Indicated time point: pretreatment peripheral blood. The assay was immunoSEQ multiplex PCR, and TCRdb's table has in-frame clones only and misses some. This table holds approximately 90,000 clones, 70% to 90% found once. Sequences were derived from PBMCs, sampled around atezolizumab (anti-PD-L1) treatment. These receptors were taken from a man aged 55 to 69 with urothelial cancer.

The J gene is TRBJ2-3, the V gene TRBV28; 10 bases are a match to TRBD2. Germline lookup yields CDR1 MDHEN and CDR2 SYDVKM. V lost 6 bases, J lost 5 bases, and 8 bases stayed unmatched. CDR3 length equals 15 residues. In DNA, the CDR3 is TGTGCCAGCAGCACCGCTAGCGGGAGCGGAGATACGCAGTATTTT. Translated: CASSTASGSGDTQYF.

This sequence joins TRBV29-1 and TRBJ2-3, with D perhaps matching TRBD2 (6 bases). The CDR3 covers 14 residues. Trimming cost V 1 base and J 1 base, with 9 bases left between them. The V gene's germline CDR1 is SQVTM and CDR2 ANQGSEA. CDR3 nucleotides: TGCAGCGTTGAAGGGTCTAGCGGCACAGATACGCAGTATTTT. Its protein is CSVEGSSGTDTQYF.

This chain connects TRBV5-1 to TRBJ2-7, with 8 bases aligning to TRBD1. This CDR3 comprises 14 residues. Germline V gives CDR1 SGHRS, CDR2 YFSETQ. J was trimmed by 0 bases and V by 4 bases; bases with no gene match: 3. Written as DNA, the CDR3 is TGCGCCAGCAGCGGACAGGGCTCCTCCTACGAGCAGTACTTC. Translating it yields CASSGQGSSYEQYF.

The V call is TRBV19, the J call TRBJ2-7, with D possibly TRBD1 on 6 matching bases. Looked up from germline, CDR1 is LNHDA and CDR2 is SQIVND (reference sequence). V was clipped by 3 bases and J by 2 bases, with 8 bases between them. This CDR3 region has 13 residues. The CDR3 here is CASSIGTTYEQYF. The CDR3 bases are TGTGCCAGTAGTATCGGGACAACCTACGAGCAGTACTTC.

The rearrangement links TRBV7-9 to TRBJ2-3, with D perhaps TRBD2 (5 bases). CDR1 is SEHNR and CDR2 is FQNEAQ in the germline V gene (reference sequence). V was trimmed by 5 bases and J by 6 bases, leaving 21 bases between them. The length of the CDR3 is 16 residues. The CDR3 protein is CASSLHTSEVVDTQYF. The CDR3 DNA sequence: TGTGCCAGCAGCCTCCATACTAGTGAGGTCGTGGATACGCAGTATTTT.

This chain links TRBV5-1 with TRBJ2-7; D is possibly TRBD1 (6 bases). CDR3 length equals 14 residues. V was shortened by 5 bases and J by 1 base, with 13 bases between the two germline ends. Germline loops: CDR1 SGHRS, CDR2 YFSETQ. As DNA, the CDR3 is TGCGCCAGCAGGTGGGCAGGGGAGTCCTACGAGCAGTACTTC. Its translation: CASRWAGESYEQYF.

This chain connects TRBV5-1 to TRBJ2-1; TRBD1 matches 8 bases. The length of the CDR3 is 15 residues. V trimming: 1 base; J trimming: 7 bases; junction bases outside the gene matches: 7. The germline CDR1 and CDR2 sequences are SGHRS and YFSETQ. As DNA, the CDR3 is TGCGCCAGCAGCTTGTCCTGGACAGGGTGGAATGAGCAGTTCTTC. Residues: CASSLSWTGWNEQFF.

The V gene is TRBV5-5, the J gene TRBJ2-5, with TRBD2 matching 9 bases. The ends lost 1 base at V and 3 bases at J; junction bases unmatched: 13. From germline, CDR1 is SGHKS and CDR2 YYEKEE (reference sequence). This CDR3 has 18 residues. Here the CDR3 reads CASSLSLPLAGPEETQYF. CDR3 DNA: TGTGCCAGCAGCTTGTCTCTCCCTCTAGCGGGGCCGGAAGAGACCCAGTACTTC.

The chain joins TRBV7-2 to TRBJ2-2; possible D gene TRBD2, 6 bases. The CDR3 spans 15 residues. Trimming left V 3 bases short and J 0 bases short, with 8 bases between. From germline, CDR1 is SGHTA and CDR2 FQGNSA. CDR3 protein: CASSLQRANTGELFF. Here the CDR3 DNA reads TGTGCCAGCAGCTTGCAGCGGGCGAACACCGGGGAGCTGTTTTTT.